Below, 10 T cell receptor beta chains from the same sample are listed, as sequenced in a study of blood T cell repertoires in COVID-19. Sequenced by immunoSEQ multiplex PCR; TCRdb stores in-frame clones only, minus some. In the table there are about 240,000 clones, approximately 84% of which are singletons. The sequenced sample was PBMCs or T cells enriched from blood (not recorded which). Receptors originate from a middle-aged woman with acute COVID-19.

CDR3 residues: CASSSRQGGEQYF. In DNA, the CDR3 is TGTGCCAGCAGCTCAAGACAGGGGGGCGAGCAGTACTTC. The chain carries TRBV13 and TRBJ2-7, with 9 bases fitting TRBD1. CDR3 size: 13 residues. V shed 4 bases and J 6 bases; nucleotides not matched to a gene: 4. The germline V gene encodes CDR1 PRHDT and CDR2 FYEKMQ (reference sequence).

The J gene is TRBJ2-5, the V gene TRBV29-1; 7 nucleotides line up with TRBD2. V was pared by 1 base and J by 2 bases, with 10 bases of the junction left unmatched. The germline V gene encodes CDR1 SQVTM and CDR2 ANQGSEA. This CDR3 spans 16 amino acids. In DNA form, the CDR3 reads TGCAGCGTTGAAGTGGGCGGGAGAGGTAAACAAGAGACCCAGTACTTC. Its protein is CSVEVGGRGKQETQYF.

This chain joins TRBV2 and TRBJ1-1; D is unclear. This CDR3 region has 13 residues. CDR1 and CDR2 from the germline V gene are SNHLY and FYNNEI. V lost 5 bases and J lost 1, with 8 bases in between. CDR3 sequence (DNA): TGTGCCAGCAGTACAGACACGAACACTGAAGCTTTCTTT. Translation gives CASSTDTNTEAFF. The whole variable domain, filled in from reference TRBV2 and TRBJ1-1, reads EPEVTQTPSHQVTQMGQEVILRCVPISNHLYFYWYRQILGQKVEFLVSFYNNEISEKSEIFDDQFSVERPDGSNFTLKIRSTKLEDSAMYFCASSTDTNTEAFFGQGTRLTVV.

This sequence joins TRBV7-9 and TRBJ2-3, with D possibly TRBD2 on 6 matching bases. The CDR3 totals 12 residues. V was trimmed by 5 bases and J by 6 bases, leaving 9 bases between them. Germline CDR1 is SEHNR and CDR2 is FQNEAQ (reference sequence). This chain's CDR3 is CASSRLGDTQYF. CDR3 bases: TGTGCCAGCAGCCGACTAGGGGATACGCAGTATTTT. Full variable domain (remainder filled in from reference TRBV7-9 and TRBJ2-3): DTGVSQNPRHKITKRGQNVTFRCDPISEHNRLYWYRQTLGQGPEFLTYFQNEAQLEKSRLLSDRFSAERPKGSFSTLEIQRTEQGDSAMYLCASSRLGDTQYFGPGTRLTVL.

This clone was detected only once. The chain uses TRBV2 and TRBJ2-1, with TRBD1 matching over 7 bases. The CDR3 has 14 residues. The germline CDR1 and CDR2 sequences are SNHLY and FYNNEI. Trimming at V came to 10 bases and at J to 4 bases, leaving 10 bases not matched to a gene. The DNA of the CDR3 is TGTGCCACGGCCCCCGGGACAGATTACAATGAGCAGTTCTTC. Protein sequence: CATAPGTDYNEQFF.

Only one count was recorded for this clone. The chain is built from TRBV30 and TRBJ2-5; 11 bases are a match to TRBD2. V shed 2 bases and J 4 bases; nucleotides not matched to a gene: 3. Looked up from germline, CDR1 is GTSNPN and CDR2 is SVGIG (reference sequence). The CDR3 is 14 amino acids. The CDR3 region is CAWSSGLAGETQYF. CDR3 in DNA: TGTGCCTGGAGTTCCGGACTAGCGGGAGAGACCCAGTACTTC.

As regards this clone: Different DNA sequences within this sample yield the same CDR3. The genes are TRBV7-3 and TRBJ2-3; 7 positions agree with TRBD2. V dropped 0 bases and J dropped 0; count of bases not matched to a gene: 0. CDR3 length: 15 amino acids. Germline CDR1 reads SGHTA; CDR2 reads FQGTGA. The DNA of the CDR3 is TGTGCCAGCAGCTTAACTAGCGGGAGCACAGATACGCAGTATTTT. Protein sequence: CASSLTSGSTDTQYF.

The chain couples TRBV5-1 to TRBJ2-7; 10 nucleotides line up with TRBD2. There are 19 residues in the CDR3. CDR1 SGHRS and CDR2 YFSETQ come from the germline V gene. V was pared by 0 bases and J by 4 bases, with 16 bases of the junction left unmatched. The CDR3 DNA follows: TGCGCCAGCAGCTTGGGATCGAGCGGGAGGGCCGGATTTGGATACGAGCAGTACTTC. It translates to CASSLGSSGRAGFGYEQYF.

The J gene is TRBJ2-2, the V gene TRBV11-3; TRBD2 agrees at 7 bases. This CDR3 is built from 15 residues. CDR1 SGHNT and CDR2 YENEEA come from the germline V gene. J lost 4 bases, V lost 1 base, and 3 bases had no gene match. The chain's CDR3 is CASSLVASGTGELFF. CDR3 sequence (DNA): TGTGCCAGCAGCTTAGTGGCTAGCGGCACCGGGGAGCTGTTTTTT. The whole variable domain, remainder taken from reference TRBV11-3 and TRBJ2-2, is EAGVVQSPRYKIIEKKQPVAFWCNPISGHNTLYWYLQNLGQGPELLIRYENEEAVDDSQLPKDRFSAERLKGVDSTLKIQPAELGDSAVYLCASSLVASGTGELFFGEGSRLTVL.

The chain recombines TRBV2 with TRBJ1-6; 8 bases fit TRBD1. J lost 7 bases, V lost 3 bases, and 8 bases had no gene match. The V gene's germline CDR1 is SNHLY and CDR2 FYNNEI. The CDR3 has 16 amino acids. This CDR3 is CASSDGRQGRNSPLHF. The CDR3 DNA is TGTGCCAGCAGTGACGGAAGACAGGGGAGGAATTCACCCCTCCACTTT.